The source of this T cell receptor beta chain is a study of cytomegalovirus exposure and HLA in healthy donors. Study findings and constraints: The study labeled fewer than 200 TCR beta chains cytomegalovirus-associated. It was only CMV serostatus that was available as immune exposure information. Later on, an analysis tied around 17,000 TCR beta sequences to HLA alleles at 0.05 false discovery rate. Reportedly, diagnosis of cytomegalovirus status by the classifier showed high specificity and sensitivity.

Details on this clone: Its antigen is currently unknown. Within the sample, other DNA sequences also encode this same CDR3.

Amplification used 60 Vbeta primers and 13 Jbeta primers. TCRdb keeps only in-frame clones here, not all; method: immunoSEQ multiplex PCR. The sample has about 140,000 clones, about 84% seen once; the top ten hold around 2.5%. Trimming pared 6 bases from V and 0 bases from J, leaving 4 bases between. This CDR3 has 12 amino acids. Germline V gene sequence: CDR1 SNHLY, CDR2 FYNNEI. This TCR was sampled from a man between 45 and 60 years old in good health and CMV-seronegative. Sample: PBMCs. The chain carries TRBV2 and TRBJ2-3; D is uncertain. CDR3 bases: TGTGCCAGCAGCCTCAGCACAGATACGCAGTATTTT. Amino acids: CASSLSTDTQYF. Variable domain in full (rest from reference TRBV2 and TRBJ2-3): EPEVTQTPSHQVTQMGQEVILRCVPISNHLYFYWYRQILGQKVEFLVSFYNNEISEKSEIFDDQFSVERPDGSNFTLKIRSTKLEDSAMYFCASSLSTDTQYFGPGTRLTVL.